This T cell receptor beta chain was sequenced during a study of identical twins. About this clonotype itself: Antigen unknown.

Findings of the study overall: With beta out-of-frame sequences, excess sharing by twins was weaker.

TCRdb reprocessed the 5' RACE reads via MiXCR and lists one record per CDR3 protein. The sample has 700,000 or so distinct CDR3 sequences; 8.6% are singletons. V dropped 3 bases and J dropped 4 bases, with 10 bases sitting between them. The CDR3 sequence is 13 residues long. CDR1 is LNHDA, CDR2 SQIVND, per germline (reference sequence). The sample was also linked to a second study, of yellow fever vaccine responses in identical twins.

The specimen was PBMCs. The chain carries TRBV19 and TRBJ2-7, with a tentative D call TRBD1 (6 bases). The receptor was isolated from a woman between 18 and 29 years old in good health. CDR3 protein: CASSMRGGYEQYF. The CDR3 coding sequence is TGTGCCAGTAGTATGAGAGGGGGATACGAGCAGTACTTC.